This T cell receptor beta chain stems from a study of blood T cell repertoires in COVID-19. In the study overall: Whether acute or convalescent, the COVID-19 samples came from the United States, Italy and Spain. PBMCs, B-cell-depleted T cells, or T cells provided the cDNA or gDNA that made up the material.

Repertoires were generated with immunoSEQ multiplex PCR, while TCRdb's copy carries only in-frame clones and drops some. Here the sample spans roughly 500,000 clones, 70% to 90% being singletons. Across about two dozen US areas, participants ranged in age from 18 to 89 years. Resolution of symptoms, clearance, or two negative PCRs was present in recovered Cohort 3 donors. Germline assignment: CDR1 WSHSY and CDR2 SAAADI. The length of the CDR3 is 20 residues. Unmatched junction bases numbered 10, after V lost 0 bases and J lost 0 bases. The receptor's source is a woman in her sixties or seventies who had recovered from COVID-19. This chain links TRBV10-2 with TRBJ2-2, with 10 bases fitting TRBD2. Sequenced input: PBMCs or T cells enriched from blood (not recorded which). DNA for the CDR3: TGCGCCAGCAGTGAGTCTCCCCTACTAGCGGGGAGGACGAACACCGGGGAGCTGTTTTTT. Amino acid sequence: CASSESPLLAGRTNTGELFF.